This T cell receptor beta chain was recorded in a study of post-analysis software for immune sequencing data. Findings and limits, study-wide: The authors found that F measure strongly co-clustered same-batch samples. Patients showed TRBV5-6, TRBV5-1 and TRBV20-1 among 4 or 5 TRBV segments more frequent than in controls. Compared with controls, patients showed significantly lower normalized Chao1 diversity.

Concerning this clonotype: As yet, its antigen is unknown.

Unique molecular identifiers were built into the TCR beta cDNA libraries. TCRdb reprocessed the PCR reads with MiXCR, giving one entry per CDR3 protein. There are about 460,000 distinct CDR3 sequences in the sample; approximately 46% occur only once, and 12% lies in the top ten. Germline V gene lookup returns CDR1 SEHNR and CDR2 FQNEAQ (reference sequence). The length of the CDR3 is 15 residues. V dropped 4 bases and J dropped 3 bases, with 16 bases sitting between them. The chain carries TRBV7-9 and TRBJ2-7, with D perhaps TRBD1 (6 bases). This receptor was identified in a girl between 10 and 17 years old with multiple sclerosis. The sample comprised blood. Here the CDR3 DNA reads TGTGCCAGCAGCTCCCTGGACAGAGGGAGCTACGAGCAGTACTTC. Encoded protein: CASSSLDRGSYEQYF. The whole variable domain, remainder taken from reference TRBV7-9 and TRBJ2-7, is DTGVSQNPRHKITKRGQNVTFRCDPISEHNRLYWYRQTLGQGPEFLTYFQNEAQLEKSRLLSDRFSAERPKGSFSTLEIQRTEQGDSAMYLCASSSLDRGSYEQYFGPGTRLTVT.